What follows are 6 T cell receptor beta chains derived from one specimen sequenced in a study of T-cell memory formation after mild COVID-19. Each CDR3 protein is one row after TCRdb ran MiXCR on the 5' RACE reads. The sample has more than 150,000 distinct CDR3 sequences; approximately 10% are singletons. Input material: PBMCs or a T cell subset sorted from them (not recorded which). These receptor sequences come from a man younger than 35 who had mild COVID-19 (a few samples of this study predate the infection). Cell type and time point are not known.

This chain uses TRBV12-3 or TRBV12-4 with TRBJ2-6, with 9 bases aligning to TRBD1. CDR3 length: 19 amino acids. With 1 base clipped from V and 3 bases from J, the junction kept 10 bases outside the gene matches. The CDR3 sequence is CASSLVNNRGRRGANVLTF. CDR3 DNA: TGTGCCAGCAGTTTAGTGAACAACAGGGGGCGACGTGGGGCCAACGTCCTGACTTTC.

This clonotype was counted only a few times. The chain has TRBV4-3 and TRBJ2-3; the D gene is possibly TRBD1 (6 bases). Trimming cost V 1 base and J 0 bases, with 8 bases left between them. CDR3 size: 15 residues. CDR1 and CDR2 from the germline V gene are LGHNA and YSLEER. As DNA, the CDR3 is TGCGCCAGCAGCCAAGCAGGGGCTAGCACAGATACGCAGTATTTT. Amino acids: CASSQAGASTDTQYF.

This clonotype has more than one count but fewer than ten. V usage is TRBV5-1 and J usage is TRBJ1-1; weak D call: TRBD1 (6 bases). V was shortened by 4 bases and J by 7 bases, with 14 bases between the two germline ends. The CDR3 covers 13 residues. Germline CDR1 is SGHRS and CDR2 is YFSETQ. Here the CDR3 DNA reads TGCGCCAGCAGCCTGGACAGAGGAGTTGAAGCTTTCTTT. As protein: CASSLDRGVEAFF.

V is TRBV7-6 and J is TRBJ2-1; D is unclear. V lost 5 bases, J lost 9 bases, and 11 bases lay in between. CDR3 length: 12 amino acids. In germline, CDR1 is SGHVS, CDR2 FNYEAQ. CDR3 in amino acids: CASSPLGREQFF. The DNA for the CDR3 is TGTGCCAGCAGCCCACTTGGGCGTGAGCAGTTCTTC.

This clonotype was found a few times. The CDR3 reads CASSLPGRDIQYF. The CDR3 bases are TGCGCCAGCAGCTTGCCGGGTCGGGACATTCAGTACTTC. The chain has TRBV5-1 and TRBJ2-4; D is ambiguous. V was pared by 1 base and J by 8 bases, with 10 bases between. Germline V lookup: CDR1 SGHRS, CDR2 YFSETQ. This CDR3 has 13 amino acids. The variable domain in full, completed from reference TRBV5-1 and TRBJ2-4, reads KAGVTQTPRYLIKTRGQQVTLSCSPISGHRSVSWYQQTPGQGLQFLFEYFSETQRNKGNFPGRFSGRQFSNSRSEMNVSTLELGDSALYLCASSLPGRDIQYFGAGTRLSVL.

The chain employs TRBV2 and TRBJ2-6; either TRBD1 or TRBD2 may supply D (5 bases each). V gave up 2 bases and J gave up 0 bases, with 11 bases separating them. Germline values: CDR1 SNHLY, CDR2 FYNNEI. The CDR3 length is 17 residues. CDR3 DNA sequence: TGTGCCAGCAGTGAAACGGGGCAGGCCTCTGGGGCCAACGTCCTGACTTTC. This translates into CASSETGQASGANVLTF.